Sequencing of this T cell receptor (beta chain) was carried out in a study of blood T cell repertoires in COVID-19. Overall study: Both acute and convalescent COVID-19 samples were obtained from the United States, Italy and Spain. The cDNA or gDNA used as material had been derived from T cells, B-cell-depleted T cells, or PBMCs.

As processed by the authors: Researchers report that nucleated cell counts were estimated from reference gene primer amplification. Measured with immunoSEQ multiplex PCR; TCRdb has only the in-frame clones, and not every one. For V, J and clone size, that table is used; D and trimming come from the DNA. Counted here are about 150,000 clones, roughly 85% occurring once; the ten biggest clones make up 8% to 9%. This CDR3 is 13 amino acids long. CDR1 and CDR2 (germline): MNHNY, SVGAGI (reference sequence). With 6 bases clipped from V and 5 bases from J, the junction kept 7 bases outside the gene matches. Followed over time, Seattle patients had been enrolled while infection was active.

J is TRBJ2-7 and V is TRBV6-6; the match to TRBD1 covers 7 bases. Sample: peripheral blood. The sequence was obtained from a woman aged 55-69 years with COVID-19, enrolled during active disease. CDR3 region: CASSRQGSDEQYF. CDR3 sequence (DNA): TGTGCCAGCAGCCGACAGGGTTCTGACGAGCAGTACTTC.